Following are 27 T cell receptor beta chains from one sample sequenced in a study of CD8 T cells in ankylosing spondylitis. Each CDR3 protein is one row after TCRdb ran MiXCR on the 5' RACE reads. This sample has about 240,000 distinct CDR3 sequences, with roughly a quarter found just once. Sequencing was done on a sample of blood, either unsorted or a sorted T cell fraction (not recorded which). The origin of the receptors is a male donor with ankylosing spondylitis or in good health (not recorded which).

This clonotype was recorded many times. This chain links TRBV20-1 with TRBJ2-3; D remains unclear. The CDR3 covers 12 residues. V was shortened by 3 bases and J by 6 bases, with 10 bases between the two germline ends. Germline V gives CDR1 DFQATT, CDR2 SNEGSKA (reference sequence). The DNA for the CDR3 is TGCAGTGCTAGCCAGCCCCTTGATACGCAGTATTTT. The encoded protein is CSASQPLDTQYF.

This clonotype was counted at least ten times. This CDR3 is CASSEDRTTDTQYF. The DNA of the CDR3 is TGTGCCAGCAGTGAAGACCGGACCACAGATACGCAGTATTTT. This rearrangement joins TRBV2 to TRBJ2-3, with D uncertain. The length of the CDR3 is 14 residues. Germline CDR1 SNHLY, CDR2 FYNNEI. Trimming pared 1 base from V and 2 bases from J, leaving 7 bases between.

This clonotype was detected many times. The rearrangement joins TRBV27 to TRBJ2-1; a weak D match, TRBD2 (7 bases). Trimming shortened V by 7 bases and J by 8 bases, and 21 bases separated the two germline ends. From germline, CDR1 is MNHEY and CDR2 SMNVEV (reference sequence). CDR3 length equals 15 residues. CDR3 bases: TGTGCCAGCACCCTAAGGGGGGGGCGGGGCGATGAGCAGTTCTTC. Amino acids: CASTLRGGRGDEQFF.

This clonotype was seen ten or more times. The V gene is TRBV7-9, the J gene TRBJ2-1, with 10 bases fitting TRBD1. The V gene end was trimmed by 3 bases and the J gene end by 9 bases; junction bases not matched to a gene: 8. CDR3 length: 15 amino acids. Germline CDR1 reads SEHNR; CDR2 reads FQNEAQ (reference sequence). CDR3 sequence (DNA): TGTGCCAGCAGCTTCGGGGGGACAGGGGTACTTGAGCAGTTCTTC. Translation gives CASSFGGTGVLEQFF.

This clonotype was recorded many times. CDR3 DNA sequence: TGTGCCAGCAGTTTAGTTGCCGGGGAGCTGTTTTTT. This encodes CASSLVAGELFF. The chain links TRBV28 to TRBJ2-2; D ambiguous. The germline V and J ends were trimmed by 2 bases and 6 bases, with 4 bases remaining between them. The germline gives CDR1 MDHEN, CDR2 SYDVKM. The CDR3 loop spans 12 amino acids.

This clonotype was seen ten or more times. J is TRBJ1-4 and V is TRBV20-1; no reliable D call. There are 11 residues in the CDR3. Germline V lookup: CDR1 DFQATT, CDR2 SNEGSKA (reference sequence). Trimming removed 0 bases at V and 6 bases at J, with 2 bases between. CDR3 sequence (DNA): TGCAGTGCTAGAGATGATGAAAAACTGTTTTTT. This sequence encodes CSARDDEKLFF.

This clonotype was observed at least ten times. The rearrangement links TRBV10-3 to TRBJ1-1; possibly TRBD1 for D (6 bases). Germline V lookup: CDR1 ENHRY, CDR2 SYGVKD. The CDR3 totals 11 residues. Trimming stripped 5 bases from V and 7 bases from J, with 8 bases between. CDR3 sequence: CAISSGVEAFF. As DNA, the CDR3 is TGTGCCATCAGTTCAGGGGTTGAAGCTTTCTTT.

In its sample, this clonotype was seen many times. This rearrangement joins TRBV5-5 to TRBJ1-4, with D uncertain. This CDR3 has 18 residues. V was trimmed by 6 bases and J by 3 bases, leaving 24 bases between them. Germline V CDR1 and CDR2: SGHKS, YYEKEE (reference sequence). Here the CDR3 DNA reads TGTGCCAGCACCCTATACCCTCGGGGAGAGGAATCTAATGAAAAACTGTTTTTT. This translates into CASTLYPRGEESNEKLFF.

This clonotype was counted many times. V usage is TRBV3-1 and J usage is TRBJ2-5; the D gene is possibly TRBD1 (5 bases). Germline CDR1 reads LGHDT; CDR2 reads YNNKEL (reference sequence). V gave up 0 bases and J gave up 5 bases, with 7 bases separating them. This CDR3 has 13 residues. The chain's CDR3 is CASSQEGVETQYF. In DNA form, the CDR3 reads TGTGCCAGCAGCCAAGAAGGGGTGGAGACCCAGTACTTC.

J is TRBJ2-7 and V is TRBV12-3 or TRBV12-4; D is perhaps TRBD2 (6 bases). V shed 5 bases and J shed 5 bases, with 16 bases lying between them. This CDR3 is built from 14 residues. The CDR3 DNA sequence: TGTGCCAGCAGTCCCAGCCGGAGGGTCCACGAGCAGTACTTC. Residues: CASSPSRRVHEQYF.

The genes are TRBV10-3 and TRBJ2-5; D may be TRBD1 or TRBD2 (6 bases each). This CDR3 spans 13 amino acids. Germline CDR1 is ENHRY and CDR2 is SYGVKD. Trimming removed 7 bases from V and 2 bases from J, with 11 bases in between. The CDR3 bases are TGTGCCATCAAGGGAGGACAGCAAGAGACCCAGTACTTC. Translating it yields CAIKGGQQETQYF.

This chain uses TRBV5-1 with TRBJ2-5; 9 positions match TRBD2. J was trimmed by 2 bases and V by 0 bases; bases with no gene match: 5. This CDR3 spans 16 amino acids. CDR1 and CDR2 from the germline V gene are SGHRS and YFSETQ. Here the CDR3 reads CASSLGTSELQETQYF. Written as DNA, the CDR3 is TGCGCCAGCAGCTTGGGGACTAGCGAGTTACAAGAGACCCAGTACTTC.

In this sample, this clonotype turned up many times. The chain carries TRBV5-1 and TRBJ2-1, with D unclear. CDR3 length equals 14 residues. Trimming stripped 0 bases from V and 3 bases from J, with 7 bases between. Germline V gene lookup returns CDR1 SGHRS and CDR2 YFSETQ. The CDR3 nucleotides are TGCGCCAGCAGCTTGGGGGATGGCTACAATGAGCAGTTCTTC. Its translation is CASSLGDGYNEQFF.

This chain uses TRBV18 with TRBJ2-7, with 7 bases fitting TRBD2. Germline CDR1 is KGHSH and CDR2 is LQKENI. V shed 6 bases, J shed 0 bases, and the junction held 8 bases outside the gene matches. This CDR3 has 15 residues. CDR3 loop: CASSPLAASSYEQYF. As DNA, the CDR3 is TGTGCCAGCTCGCCGCTAGCGGCAAGCTCCTACGAGCAGTACTTC.

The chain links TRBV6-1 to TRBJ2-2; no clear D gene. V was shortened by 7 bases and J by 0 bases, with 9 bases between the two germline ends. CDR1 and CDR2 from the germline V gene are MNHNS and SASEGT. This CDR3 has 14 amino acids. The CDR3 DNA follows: TGTGCCAGCATGGTCCAGGCGAACACCGGGGAGCTGTTTTTT. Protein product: CASMVQANTGELFF.

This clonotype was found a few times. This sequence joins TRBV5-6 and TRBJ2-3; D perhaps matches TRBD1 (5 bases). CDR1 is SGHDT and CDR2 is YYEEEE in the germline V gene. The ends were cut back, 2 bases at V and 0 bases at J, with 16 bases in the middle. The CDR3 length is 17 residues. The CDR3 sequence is CASSLHGAPGSTDTQYF. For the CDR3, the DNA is TGTGCCAGCAGCTTACACGGAGCACCAGGGAGCACAGATACGCAGTATTTT. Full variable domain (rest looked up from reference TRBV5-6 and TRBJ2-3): DAGVTQSPTHLIKTRGQQVTLRCSPKSGHDTVSWYQQALGQGPQFIFQYYEEEERQRGNFPDRFSGHQFPNYSSELNVNALLLGDSALYLCASSLHGAPGSTDTQYFGPGTRLTVL.

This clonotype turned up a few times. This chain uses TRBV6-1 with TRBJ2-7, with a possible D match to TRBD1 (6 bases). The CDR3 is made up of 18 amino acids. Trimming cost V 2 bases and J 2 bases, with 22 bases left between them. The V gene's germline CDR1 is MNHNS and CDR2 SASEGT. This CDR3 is CASSEFGVGAPTPYEQYF. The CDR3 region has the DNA TGTGCCAGCAGTGAATTCGGGGTGGGGGCCCCGACCCCCTACGAGCAGTACTTC.

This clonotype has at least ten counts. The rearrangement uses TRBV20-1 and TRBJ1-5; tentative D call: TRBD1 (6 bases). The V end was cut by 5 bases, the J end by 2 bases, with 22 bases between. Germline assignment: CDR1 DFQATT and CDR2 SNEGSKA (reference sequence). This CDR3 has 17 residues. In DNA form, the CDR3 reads TGCAGTGCTGGGGGCGGGGGGGGAACTCTGGGCAATCAGCCCCAGCATTTT. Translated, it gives CSAGGGGGTLGNQPQHF.

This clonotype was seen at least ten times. The CDR3 loop is CASIAAGAKNIQYF. CDR3 sequence (DNA): TGTGCCAGCATCGCTGCGGGGGCGAAAAACATTCAGTACTTC. V gene TRBV2 combines with J gene TRBJ2-4; perhaps TRBD2 as D (7 bases). This CDR3 is 14 amino acids long. V was trimmed by 7 bases and J by 4 bases, leaving 14 bases between them. CDR1 and CDR2 (germline): SNHLY, FYNNEI.

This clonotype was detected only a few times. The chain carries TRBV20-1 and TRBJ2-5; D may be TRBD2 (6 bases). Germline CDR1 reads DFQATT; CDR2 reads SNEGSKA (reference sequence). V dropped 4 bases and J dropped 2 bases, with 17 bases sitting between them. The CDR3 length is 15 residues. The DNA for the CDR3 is TGCAGTGCTACCCCGGTCGGGGGTGTACAAGAGACCCAGTACTTC. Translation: CSATPVGGVQETQYF.

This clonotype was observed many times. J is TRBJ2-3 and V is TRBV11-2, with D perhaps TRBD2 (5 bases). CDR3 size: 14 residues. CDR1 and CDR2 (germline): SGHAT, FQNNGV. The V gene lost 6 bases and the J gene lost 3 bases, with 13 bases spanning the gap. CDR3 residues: CASRRGSGTDTQYF. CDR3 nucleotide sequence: TGTGCCAGCAGGCGAGGGTCGGGGACAGATACGCAGTATTTT.

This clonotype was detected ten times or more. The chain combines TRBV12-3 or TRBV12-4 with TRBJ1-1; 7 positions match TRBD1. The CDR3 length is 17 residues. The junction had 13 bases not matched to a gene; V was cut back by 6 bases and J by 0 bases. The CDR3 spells CASSGGTAFLMNTEAFF. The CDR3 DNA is TGTGCCAGCAGCGGCGGGACAGCGTTCTTAATGAACACTGAAGCTTTCTTT.

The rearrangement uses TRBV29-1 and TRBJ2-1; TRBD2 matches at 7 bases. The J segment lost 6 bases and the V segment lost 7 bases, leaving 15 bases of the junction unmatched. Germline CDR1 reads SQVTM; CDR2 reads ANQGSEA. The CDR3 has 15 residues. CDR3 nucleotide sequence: TGCAGCGCTAAGAATAGACTAGCTCTGGTCAATGAGCAGTTCTTC. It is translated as CSAKNRLALVNEQFF.

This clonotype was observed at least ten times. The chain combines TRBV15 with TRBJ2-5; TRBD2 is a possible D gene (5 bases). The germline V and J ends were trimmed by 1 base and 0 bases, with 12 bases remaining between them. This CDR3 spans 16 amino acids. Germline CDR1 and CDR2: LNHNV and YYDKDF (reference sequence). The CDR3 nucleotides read TGTGCCACCAGCAGAGTGAGTTGGGAGAACCAAGAGACCCAGTACTTC. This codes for CATSRVSWENQETQYF.

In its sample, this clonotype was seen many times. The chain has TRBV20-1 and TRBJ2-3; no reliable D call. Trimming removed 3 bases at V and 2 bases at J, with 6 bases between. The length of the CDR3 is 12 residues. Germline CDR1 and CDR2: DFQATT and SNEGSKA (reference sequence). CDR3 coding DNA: TGCAGTGCTAGCCCCCTCACAGATACGCAGTATTTT. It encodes CSASPLTDTQYF.

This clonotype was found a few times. DNA of the CDR3: TGTGCCAGCAGAGCCCCGAGGGGGTTGACAGAGACCCAGTACTTC. Protein product: CASRAPRGLTETQYF. The rearrangement joins TRBV6-1 to TRBJ2-5; TRBD1 might be the D (6 bases). The CDR3 runs 15 residues. The germline V gene encodes CDR1 MNHNS and CDR2 SASEGT. V lost 6 bases and J lost 4, with 18 bases in between.

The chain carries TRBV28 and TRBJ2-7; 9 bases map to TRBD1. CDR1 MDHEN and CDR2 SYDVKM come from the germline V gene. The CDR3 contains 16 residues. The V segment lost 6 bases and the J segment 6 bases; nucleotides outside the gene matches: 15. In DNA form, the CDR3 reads TGTGCCAGCAGACGACAGGGGGGGAGTGTGAGGTTCGAGCAGTACTTC. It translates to CASRRQGGSVRFEQYF.